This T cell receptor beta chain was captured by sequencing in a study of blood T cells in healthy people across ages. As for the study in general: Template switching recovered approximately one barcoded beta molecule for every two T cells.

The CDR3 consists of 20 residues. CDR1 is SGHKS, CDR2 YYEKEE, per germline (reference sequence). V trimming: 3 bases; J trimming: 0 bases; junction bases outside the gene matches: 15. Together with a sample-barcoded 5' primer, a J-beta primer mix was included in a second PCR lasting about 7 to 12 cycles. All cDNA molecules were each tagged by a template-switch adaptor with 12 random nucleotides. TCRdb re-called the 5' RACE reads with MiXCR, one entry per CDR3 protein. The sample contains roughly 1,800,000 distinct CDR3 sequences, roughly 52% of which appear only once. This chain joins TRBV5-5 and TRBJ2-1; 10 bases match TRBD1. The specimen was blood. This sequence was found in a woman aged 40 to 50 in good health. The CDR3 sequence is CASSWDRGTIEGSSYNEQFF. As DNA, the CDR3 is TGTGCCAGCAGCTGGGACAGGGGTACTATTGAGGGAAGCTCCTACAATGAGCAGTTCTTC. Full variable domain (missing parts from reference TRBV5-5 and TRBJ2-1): DAGVTQSPTHLIKTRGQQVTLRCSPISGHKSVSWYQQVLGQGPQFIFQYYEKEERGRGNFPDRFSARQFPNYSSELNVNALLLGDSALYLCASSWDRGTIEGSSYNEQFFGPGTRLTVL.